This T cell receptor beta chain was found in a study of T cell responses to AZD1222 COVID-19 vaccine. The CDR3 is 13 residues long. V gave up 7 bases and J gave up 4 bases; unmatched junction bases: 5. Per the germline V gene, CDR1 is MGHDK and CDR2 is SYGVNS. Only in-frame clones appear in the TCRdb table, and some are missing; sequencing was by immunoSEQ multiplex PCR. The sample consists of roughly 120,000 clones, over 75% of them appearing once. Findings and limits, study-wide: In all cases, repertoires were sampled only after the peak T cell response. Females made up more of the donors, who were largely white British, and clonal diversity may have come out too low.

In regard to this clone: Its target is not known.

The clonotype originates from an adult who received the MenACWY meningococcal vaccine as a control. The specimen was peripheral blood, collected 28 days after the second dose of the MenACWY control vaccine. The V and J genes are TRBV25-1 and TRBJ1-1; 8 bases match TRBD1. CDR3: CASKPTGGTEAFF. The CDR3, as DNA: TGTGCCAGCAAGCCTACAGGGGGCACTGAAGCTTTCTTT.